Sequencing of this T cell receptor beta chain was carried out in a study of vaccination and CD4 T cells after COVID-19. Study overall: Post-COVID specimens were obtained a median about 100 days after diagnosis (range 35 to 161). Post-vaccine specimens were obtained a median roughly 70 days after dose two (range 14 to 241).

The time point is: late sampling 161 to 241 days after vaccination in three convalescent patients. MiXCR was run by TCRdb on the PCR reads, yielding one entry per CDR3 protein. The sample lists 25,000 to 30,000 distinct CDR3 sequences; roughly 51% were seen once. The source was CD4+ T cells from blood, collected about 7 months after SARS-CoV-2 vaccination. The sequence was obtained from a human donor who had recovered from COVID-19.

In nucleotides, the CDR3 is TGTGCCAGCAGCTCGACAGGGGTGAGCGACGAGCAGTACTTC. Translating gives CASSSTGVSDEQYF. V usage is TRBV5-4 and J usage is TRBJ2-7, with 8 bases matching TRBD1. The V and J ends lost 3 bases and 5 bases, in that order; junction bases with no gene match: 7. The CDR3 is 14 amino acids. Germline-derived CDR1 and CDR2 are SGHNT and YYREEE (reference sequence).